This TCR beta chain derives from a study of blood T cell repertoires in COVID-19. Study context: Collection of acute and convalescent COVID-19 samples took place in the United States, Italy and Spain. T cells, B-cell-depleted T cells, or PBMCs supplied cDNA or gDNA.

Germline V gives CDR1 LNHDA, CDR2 SQIVND (reference sequence). The CDR3 sequence is 13 residues long. Trimming shortened V by 7 bases and J by 9 bases, and 16 bases separated the two germline ends. Per the original data handling: Estimates of nucleated cell counts were drawn from the amplification of reference gene primers. Measured with immunoSEQ multiplex PCR; TCRdb has only the in-frame clones, and not every one. Clone size and the V and J calls come from that table; the DNA yielded D and trimming. The repertoire consists of roughly 78,000 clones, with 80% to 90% occurring once and the leading ten covering roughly 0.58%.

The TCR was taken from a man aged 55 to 70 with acute or convalescent COVID-19. The sequenced material came from peripheral blood. The chain uses TRBV19 and TRBJ2-1; a possible D gene is TRBD1 (7 bases). The CDR3 sequence: CASTPQGGREQFF. The DNA for the CDR3 is TGTGCCAGTACCCCCCAGGGGGGCCGTGAGCAGTTCTTC.